These 21 T cell receptor beta chains came from one sample sequenced in a study of T cell clones after liver transplantation. Sequencing used immunoSEQ multiplex PCR; TCRdb keeps in-frame clones, though not all of them. The profile shows fewer than 80,000 clones, 80% to 85% of them singletons. Source: CD4+ T cells from blood, taken 48 to 50 months after liver transplant. These TCRs come from a human patient who received a liver transplant. These T cells may partly come from the graft donor.

This clone has just a few counts. This sequence joins TRBV19 and TRBJ1-5, with a tentative D call TRBD1 (6 bases). V shed 5 bases and J shed 7 bases, with 12 bases lying between them. Per germline, CDR1 LNHDA and CDR2 SQIVND (reference sequence). The CDR3 has 13 residues. DNA of the CDR3: TGTGCCAGTAGTGTGTCAGGGGACCAGCCCCAGCATTTT. Amino acid sequence: CASSVSGDQPQHF. The whole variable domain, filled in from reference TRBV19 and TRBJ1-5, reads DGGITQSPKYLFRKEGQNVTLSCEQNLNHDAMYWYRQDPGQGLRLIYYSQIVNDFQKGDIAEGYSVSREKKESFPLTVTSAQKNPTAFYLCASSVSGDQPQHFGDGTRLSIL.

This chain links TRBV2 with TRBJ1-1, with 7 bases fitting TRBD1. CDR1 is SNHLY and CDR2 is FYNNEI in the germline V gene. This CDR3 is 15 amino acids long. Trimming cost V 7 bases and J 0 bases; bases outside gene matches: 8. CDR3 sequence (DNA): TGTGCCAGCAACCAGGACAGGCCAATGAACACTGAAGCTTTCTTT. Translation: CASNQDRPMNTEAFF.

The rearrangement joins TRBV7-2 to TRBJ1-5; D unclear. Deletions cut 0 bases from V and 6 bases from J, with 12 bases between. This CDR3 is built from 15 residues. Germline assignment: CDR1 SGHTA and CDR2 FQGNSA. CDR3 sequence reads: CASSLAVAGTQPQHF. CDR3 nucleotides: TGTGCCAGCAGCTTAGCGGTGGCAGGAACTCAGCCCCAGCATTTT.

This clone was recorded once. DNA for the CDR3: TGTGCCAGCAGCATCGGACGGGACAGCTCCTACGAGCAGTACTTC. It specifies CASSIGRDSSYEQYF. This chain links TRBV7-9 with TRBJ2-7; 7 nucleotides match TRBD1. Trimming cost V 5 bases and J 0 bases; bases outside gene matches: 7. The germline V gene has CDR1 SEHNR and CDR2 FQNEAQ (reference sequence). CDR3 size: 15 residues.

V and J are TRBV4-2 and TRBJ2-5; D possibly corresponds to TRBD1 (6 bases). The V gene lost 4 bases and the J gene lost 4 bases, with 13 bases spanning the gap. The CDR3 has 14 residues. Germline V gives CDR1 LGHNA, CDR2 YNFKEQ. DNA for the CDR3: TGTGCCAGCAGCCCTGGGGGCGGACGAGAGACCCAGTACTTC. Translation gives CASSPGGGRETQYF.

This chain joins TRBV6-1 and TRBJ2-1; possibly TRBD1 for D (6 bases). Deletions cut 6 bases from V and 8 bases from J, with 14 bases between. The CDR3 totals 13 residues. CDR1 and CDR2 (germline): MNHNS, SASEGT. CDR3 protein: CASRKQGRDEQFF. Here the CDR3 DNA reads TGTGCCAGCAGGAAACAGGGCCGGGATGAGCAGTTCTTC.

The genes are TRBV5-1 and TRBJ2-5; 15 bases are a match to TRBD2. Unmatched junction bases numbered 5, after V lost 7 bases and J lost 4 bases. CDR3 length equals 15 residues. CDR1 SGHRS and CDR2 YFSETQ come from the germline V gene. For the CDR3, the DNA is TGCGCCAGCGGGACTAGCGGGGGGTTCGGAGAGACCCAGTACTTC. Encoded protein: CASGTSGGFGETQYF. Using reference TRBV5-1 and TRBJ2-5 for the parts outside the CDR3, the full variable domain is KAGVTQTPRYLIKTRGQQVTLSCSPISGHRSVSWYQQTPGQGLQFLFEYFSETQRNKGNFPGRFSGRQFSNSRSEMNVSTLELGDSALYLCASGTSGGFGETQYFGPGTRLLVL.

The chain combines TRBV4-2 with TRBJ2-7; D might be TRBD1 or TRBD2, each matching 5 bases. CDR3 length: 16 amino acids. The V end lost 1 base, the J end lost 3 bases, and 16 bases lay between the germline ends. CDR1 and CDR2 from the germline V gene are LGHNA and YNFKEQ. This chain's CDR3 is CASSQVRGDAVYEQYF. As DNA, the CDR3 is TGTGCCAGCAGCCAAGTAAGAGGGGATGCAGTCTACGAGCAGTACTTC.

CDR3 sequence (DNA): TGTGCCAGTAGTATAACCCTAAATCAGCCCCAGCATTTT. Translated, it gives CASSITLNQPQHF. This chain links TRBV19 with TRBJ1-5; unclear D gene. With 2 bases removed from V and 4 bases from J, the gap between germline ends came to 6 bases. The CDR3 has 13 amino acids. Germline V gene data show CDR1 as LNHDA and CDR2 as SQIVND (reference sequence).

CDR3 bases: TGCGCCAGCAGCCAATCCCGGGACAGCTACACTGAAGCTTTCTTT. Protein product: CASSQSRDSYTEAFF. V gene TRBV4-3 combines with J gene TRBJ1-1; 7 bases match TRBD1. The CDR3 loop spans 15 amino acids. After removal of 2 bases from V and 3 bases from J, the junction contained 6 bases not matched to a gene. The germline V gene encodes CDR1 LGHNA and CDR2 YSLEER.

This sequence joins TRBV4-3 and TRBJ2-3; no clear D gene. The V and J ends lost 4 bases and 4 bases respectively, with 12 bases between them. This CDR3 comprises 14 residues. Germline CDR1 and CDR2: LGHNA and YSLEER. The CDR3 protein is CASSLDNRADTQYF. The CDR3 coding sequence is TGCGCCAGCAGCCTAGACAATCGTGCAGATACGCAGTATTTT.

The chain links TRBV14 to TRBJ2-2; D not certain. V was shortened by 0 bases and J by 3 bases, with 14 bases between the two germline ends. Looked up from germline, CDR1 is SGHDN and CDR2 is FVKESK. CDR3 length: 17 residues. CDR3 coding DNA: TGTGCCAGCAGCCAAGATCGGGTTTCGGAGTACACCGGGGAGCTGTTTTTT. Protein product: CASSQDRVSEYTGELFF.

The chain recombines TRBV6-6 with TRBJ1-5, with TRBD1 as a possible D gene (6 bases). Germline CDR1 reads MNHNY; CDR2 reads SVGAGI (reference sequence). The CDR3 spans 14 residues. Trimming took 6 bases from V and 3 from J, leaving 12 bases between them. The CDR3 DNA sequence: TGTGCCAGCAGACCACAGGGTAACAATCAGCCCCAGCATTTT. Its translation: CASRPQGNNQPQHF.

Only a few counts were recorded for this clone. The chain links TRBV4-2 to TRBJ1-4, with TRBD1 identical over 9 bases. Germline trimming cut 0 bases from V and 2 bases from J; bases unmatched to any gene: 10. The length of the CDR3 is 19 residues. In germline, CDR1 is LGHNA, CDR2 YNFKEQ. The CDR3 DNA sequence: TGTGCCAGCAGCCAAGAAATAAACAGGGGGCGATCCACTAATGAAAAACTGTTTTTT. This sequence encodes CASSQEINRGRSTNEKLFF.

The rearrangement joins TRBV7-9 to TRBJ1-2; D remains ambiguous. The CDR3 spans 14 residues. Trimming stripped 7 bases from V and 5 bases from J, with 17 bases between. Germline CDR1 SEHNR, CDR2 FQNEAQ (reference sequence). CDR3 sequence reads: CASTLLSGSYGYTF. CDR3 nucleotide sequence: TGTGCCAGCACGCTTCTCTCCGGATCTTATGGCTACACCTTC. The whole variable domain, remainder taken from reference TRBV7-9 and TRBJ1-2, is DTGVSQNPRHKITKRGQNVTFRCDPISEHNRLYWYRQTLGQGPEFLTYFQNEAQLEKSRLLSDRFSAERPKGSFSTLEIQRTEQGDSAMYLCASTLLSGSYGYTFGSGTRLTVV.

The V and J genes are TRBV4-1 and TRBJ1-6; the D is unclear. The CDR3 has 14 amino acids. V gave up 0 bases and J gave up 5 bases, with 5 bases separating them. The germline V gene has CDR1 MGHRA and CDR2 YSYEKL. The CDR3 here is CASSQESDNSPLHF. The CDR3 region has the DNA TGCGCCAGCAGCCAAGAATCGGATAATTCACCCCTCCACTTT.

This chain connects TRBV5-6 to TRBJ2-5; a possible D gene is TRBD1 (7 bases). The germline gives CDR1 SGHDT, CDR2 YYEEEE. V was clipped by 3 bases and J by 5 bases, with 17 bases between them. CDR3 length equals 15 residues. CDR3 loop: CASSYPGGSSETQYF. DNA of the CDR3: TGTGCCAGCAGCTACCCAGGGGGGAGTTCGGAGACCCAGTACTTC.

Here the CDR3 DNA reads TGTGCCAGCAGCTTAGCAGGGGGCGCTTTCTTT. Its translation is CASSLAGGAFF. The V and J genes are TRBV7-9 and TRBJ1-1, with 7 bases identical to TRBD1. The ends lost 0 bases at V and 11 bases at J; junction bases unmatched: 0. CDR1 and CDR2 (germline): SEHNR, FQNEAQ (reference sequence). The CDR3 spans 11 residues.

The chain combines TRBV5-1 with TRBJ2-5; D possibly corresponds to TRBD1 (6 bases). The CDR3 sequence is 14 residues long. Germline V gives CDR1 SGHRS, CDR2 YFSETQ. V was pared by 0 bases and J by 5 bases, with 11 bases between. The CDR3 region is CASSLGTGLETQYF. Here the CDR3 DNA reads TGCGCCAGCAGCTTGGGAACAGGGTTGGAGACCCAGTACTTC.

The chain carries TRBV27 and TRBJ2-5, with 7 bases fitting TRBD1. The CDR3 has 13 amino acids. With V trimmed by 6 bases and J by 9 bases, 10 bases remained unmatched. CDR1 MNHEY and CDR2 SMNVEV come from the germline V gene (reference sequence). CDR3 region: CASRPDRYRAQYF. DNA for the CDR3: TGTGCCAGCAGACCGGACAGGTATCGGGCCCAGTACTTC.

The chain combines TRBV4-3 with TRBJ1-5; D gene uncertain. The germline V gene has CDR1 LGHNA and CDR2 YSLEER. This CDR3 comprises 16 residues. V was shortened by 0 bases and J by 2 bases, with 11 bases between the two germline ends. Written as DNA, the CDR3 is TGCGCCAGCAGCCAAGATTTGAAGGAGGGCAATCAGCCCCAGCATTTT. It is translated as CASSQDLKEGNQPQHF.